Listed below are T cell receptor beta chains from one sample, sequenced in a study of cytomegalovirus exposure and HLA in healthy donors. TCRdb keeps only in-frame clones here, not all; method: immunoSEQ multiplex PCR. This repertoire shows about 160,000 clones, roughly nine tenths found once; its top ten account for over 0.8%. Source material: PBMCs. These receptors were taken from a woman in her thirties in good health and CMV-seronegative. The CDR3 runs from the conserved cysteine through the conserved F or W. A D gene is named only where the DNA matches it firmly. A clone size is listed for some rows: how often the clone was seen (once, few, many), or a class if it is expanded.

J,size,D,V,DNA,CDR3
TRBJ2-1,.,.,TRBV4-2,TGTGCCAGCAGCCAAGAACGGGGGTTCGTGGATGAGCAGTTCTTC,CASSQERGFVDEQFF
TRBJ1-1,few,.,TRBV11-3,TGTGCCAGCAGCTTAGATTCGGACACTGAAGCTTTCTTT,CASSLDSDTEAFF
TRBJ2-2,.,TRBD1,TRBV6-5,TGTGCCAGCACCCGAGACAGGGGAAGCACCGGGGAGCTGTTTTTT,CASTRDRGSTGELFF
TRBJ2-7,.,.,TRBV4-1,TGCGCCAGCAGCCAAACCGAGAACAGGGTTCCGGACGAGCAGTACTTC,CASSQTENRVPDEQYF
TRBJ2-3,.,.,TRBV9,TGTGCCAGCAGCGTAGAAGACAGTAGCACAGATACGCAGTATTTT,CASSVEDSSTDTQYF
TRBJ2-3,.,TRBD2,TRBV5-1,TGCGCCAGCAGCTGGAGCGGGGGCCCCCCGGATACGCAGTATTTT,CASSWSGGPPDTQYF
TRBJ2-5,once,.,TRBV2,TGTGCCAGTGGAGAAGGACTTCCTCTTAACCAGGAGACCCAGTACTTC,CASGEGLPLNQETQYF
TRBJ1-4,.,.,TRBV11-2,TGTGCCAGCAGCTTAAAGGTTGGGGGAGGGGAAAAACTGTTTTTT,CASSLKVGGGEKLFF
TRBJ2-7,.,TRBD2,TRBV19,TGTGCCAGTAGTATAAAGTTAGCGGGAGGGGTCACCTACGAGCAGTACTTC,CASSIKLAGGVTYEQYF
TRBJ2-5,.,.,TRBV4-1,TGCGCCAGCAGCCAAGCCCCCGGGGGGCGCAGGGAGACCCAGTACTTC,CASSQAPGGRRETQYF
TRBJ1-5,.,.,TRBV19,TGTGCCAGTAGTATGTTACAGCCCAGTAATCAGCCCCAGCATTTT,CASSMLQPSNQPQHF
TRBJ2-7,.,TRBD1,TRBV7-2,TGTGCCAGCAGCTTAAATCAGGGGGCGGTTTACGAGCAGTACTTC,CASSLNQGAVYEQYF
TRBJ1-1,once,TRBD1,TRBV12-5,TGTGCTAGTGGCCCTTGGACAGGGTTGGGCACTGAAGCTTTCTTT,CASGPWTGLGTEAFF
TRBJ2-7,.,TRBD2,TRBV27,TGTGCCAGCAGTTTGAGGCTAGCGGGAGAGCAGTACTTC,CASSLRLAGEQYF
TRBJ2-1,.,.,TRBV5-1,TGCGCCAGCAGTCTGGCCGCGGTCCCCTACAATGAGCAGTTCTTC,CASSLAAVPYNEQFF
TRBJ1-2,.,.,TRBV2,TGTGCCAGCAGACCCGGACAGACGTATGGCTACACCTTC,CASRPGQTYGYTF
TRBJ2-1,.,.,TRBV6-6,TGTGCCAGCAGTTACTCGAAGGGGCCCTCCTACAATGAGCAGTTCTTC,CASSYSKGPSYNEQFF
TRBJ2-1,.,TRBD2,TRBV7-8,TGTGCCAGCAGCCTACTAGCGGGGGGGCCAGGTGAGCAGTTCTTC,CASSLLAGGPGEQFF
TRBJ2-2,.,.,TRBV19,TGTGCCAGTAGTATCTCGCTAGCCTCAAAACGGACCGGGGAGCTGTTTTTT,CASSISLASKRTGELFF
TRBJ1-1,.,.,TRBV19,TGTGCCAGTAGTATTAGGTCGGCAGGGGTAAACACTGAAGCTTTCTTT,CASSIRSAGVNTEAFF
TRBJ1-3,.,.,TRBV19,TGTGCCAGTATCGCAGGCTCTGGAAACACCATATATTTT,CASIAGSGNTIYF
TRBJ2-7,.,.,TRBV7-9,TGTGCCAGCAGCTTACCGGGACTGAAACCCTACGAGCAGTACTTC,CASSLPGLKPYEQYF
TRBJ2-7,.,TRBD1,TRBV7-2,TGTGCCACCCAAACAGGGGGCGGCGAGCAGTACTTC,CATQTGGGEQYF
TRBJ1-6,.,TRBD1,TRBV5-8,TGTGCCAGCAGCTTCGGGACAGACCCGAATTCACCCCTCCACTTT,CASSFGTDPNSPLHF
TRBJ1-2,.,.,TRBV7-2,TGTGCCAGCAGCTTATCGAGGACCGGGAGTGGGTATGGCTACACCTTC,CASSLSRTGSGYGYTF
TRBJ1-2,.,.,TRBV25-1,TGTGCCAGCAGTGAGTATGGGACACCGAATGATGGCTACACCTTC,CASSEYGTPNDGYTF
TRBJ1-3,.,.,TRBV4-1,TGCGCCAGCAGCCATCAATTGCTTACAGAGAGAGCTGGAAACACCATATATTTT,CASSHQLLTERAGNTIYF
TRBJ1-4,.,.,TRBV28,TGTGCCAGCAGTCCGTCGGGGGTGGGGAATGAAAAACTGTTTTTT,CASSPSGVGNEKLFF
TRBJ2-2,.,TRBD1,TRBV5-1,TGCGCCAGCAGCGTGACAGGGGGCGCGGGGGAGCTGTTTTTT,CASSVTGGAGELFF
TRBJ1-5,.,TRBD1,TRBV4-1,TGCGCCAGCAGCCAATACGAGGGGGCTCAGCCCCAGCATTTT,CASSQYEGAQPQHF
TRBJ2-5,.,.,TRBV4-3,TGCGCCAGCAGCCAAGTTGGCAGGCAAGAGACCCAGTACTTC,CASSQVGRQETQYF
TRBJ2-7,.,TRBD1,TRBV9,TGTGCCAGCAGCGTAGGGCCCCGGACAGGGAAAGGCTACGAGCAGTACTTC,CASSVGPRTGKGYEQYF
TRBJ2-5,.,TRBD1,TRBV29-1,TGCAGCGTCACAGGGGGGAAAGAGAGCCAGTACTTC,CSVTGGKESQYF
TRBJ2-5,.,TRBD2,TRBV6-1,TGTGCCAGCAGTCTCCTAGCGGGAGGGCAAGAGACCCAGTACTTC,CASSLLAGGQETQYF
TRBJ1-5,.,.,TRBV23-1,TGCGCCAGCAGTCAATCGGGGGCGGCGGGTCGATATAGCAATCAGCCCCAGCATTTT,CASSQSGAAGRYSNQPQHF
TRBJ1-5,.,.,TRBV19,TGTGCCAGTAGTATTGGCAGTGCCAGCAATCAGCCCCAGCATTTT,CASSIGSASNQPQHF
TRBJ1-4,.,TRBD1,TRBV19,TGTGCCAGTAGTAAGGGACAGCAGAATGAAAAACTGTTTTTT,CASSKGQQNEKLFF
TRBJ1-2,.,.,TRBV5-6,TGTGCCAGCAGCTTGGGACAGGCCTTTAACTATGGCTACGCCTTC,CASSLGQAFNYGYAF
TRBJ1-1,.,TRBD1,TRBV9,TGTGCCAGCAGCGTAGAAGCGACAGGGTACACTGAAGCTTTCTTT,CASSVEATGYTEAFF
TRBJ2-1,.,TRBD2,TRBV7-9,TGTGCCAGCAGCTTATGGACTAGCGGGGGGGGCGAGGAGCAGTTCTTC,CASSLWTSGGGEEQFF
TRBJ1-3,.,.,TRBV4-3,TGCGCCAGCAGCCAAACCCCGTCGGTCTCTGGAAACACCATATATTTT,CASSQTPSVSGNTIYF
TRBJ2-6,few,.,TRBV25-1,TGTGCCATCAAATCTGGGGCCAACGTCCTGACTTTC,CAIKSGANVLTF
TRBJ1-6,.,.,TRBV27,TGTGCCAGCAGTTTATACCCCCCGCGGCAGAAAAATTCCCCCCTCCACTTT,CASSLYPPRQKNSPLHF
TRBJ2-5,.,.,TRBV7-2,TGTGCCAGCAGCCGGGACTTCCGCCAAGAGACCCAGTACTTC,CASSRDFRQETQYF